The table lists the clone carrying this T cell receptor beta chain with a few counts. Its target is unknown. The data stem from a study of glioma-infiltrating T cells. Study in general: Sequencing aimed for about 4- to 10-fold coverage of about a million peripheral T cells.

General study points: Shared blood CDR3 signature motifs marked patients with low tissue-blood divergence.

Looked up from germline, CDR1 is MDHEN and CDR2 is SYDVKM. V was pared by 4 bases and J by 2 bases, with 14 bases between. The length of the CDR3 is 15 residues. TCR alpha and beta CDR3 regions were amplified from RNA using iRepertoire nested multiplex PCR. TCRdb independently ran MiXCR on the multiplex PCR reads; one entry per CDR3 protein. This sample carries 300,000 to 450,000 distinct CDR3 sequences, 41% of them seen once, and the ten largest clones take around 12%. Sample: glioma tissue, nonneoplastic brain tissue, or PBMCs (not recorded which). The chain recombines TRBV28 with TRBJ2-5; possible D gene TRBD2, 6 bases. The TCR sequence derives from a human donor with low-grade glioma or glioblastoma, undergoing nonglioma brain surgery, or in good health (not recorded which). In nucleotides, the CDR3 is TGTGCCAGCAGTTCCCCGGGACTTTATCAAGAGACCCAGTACTTC. Translating it yields CASSSPGLYQETQYF.